This T cell receptor beta chain is drawn from a study of T-cell reconstitution after alpha-beta-depleted transplantation in children. Unique molecular identifiers were incorporated when the TCRbeta library was constructed. TCRdb re-analysed the PCR reads in MiXCR, keeping a single row per CDR3 protein. The table records tens of thousands of distinct CDR3 sequences, 15% to 20% of them present only once. This clonotype has just one count. The CDR3 extends over 15 amino acids. J lost 5 bases, V lost 4 bases, and 7 bases had no gene match. Germline V gives CDR1 KGHDR, CDR2 SFDVKD. The receptor was derived from a male patient between 2 and 10 years old who had a stem cell transplant for acute lymphoblastic leukemia, so the T cells may come from the graft donor. The genes are TRBV24-1 and TRBJ2-5; 9 nucleotides line up with TRBD1. Specimen: PBMCs, mostly from graft donor cells, collected 360 days after TCRalphabeta/CD19-depleted stem cell transplant. CDR3 region: CATSDPTGGDETQYF. The CDR3 DNA sequence: TGTGCCACCAGTGACCCTACAGGGGGCGACGAGACCCAGTACTTC.